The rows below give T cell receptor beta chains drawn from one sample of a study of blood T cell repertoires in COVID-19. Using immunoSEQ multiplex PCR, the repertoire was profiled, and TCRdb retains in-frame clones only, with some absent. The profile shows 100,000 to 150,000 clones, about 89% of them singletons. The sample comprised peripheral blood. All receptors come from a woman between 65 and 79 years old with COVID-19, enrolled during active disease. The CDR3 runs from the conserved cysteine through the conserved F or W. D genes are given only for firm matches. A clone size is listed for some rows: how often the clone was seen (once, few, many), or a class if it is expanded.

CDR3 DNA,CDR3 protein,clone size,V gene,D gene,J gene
TGTGCCAGCAGCAAAGGGACAGCGACAGATACGCAGTATTTT,CASSKGTATDTQYF,.,TRBV7-3,TRBD1,TRBJ2-3
TGTGCCAGCAGCTGGGGGACAGGGAGTGACGAAAAACTGTTTTTT,CASSWGTGSDEKLFF,.,TRBV5-4,TRBD1,TRBJ1-4
TGTGCCACGATCTCTAGGGGTCGCGATGAGCAGTTCTTC,CATISRGRDEQFF,.,TRBV5-4,.,TRBJ2-1
TGTGCCAGCGGCAGAGATACGCAGTATTTT,CASGRDTQYF,.,TRBV28,.,TRBJ2-3
TGCGCCAGCAGCCTAGACAGGGTGGGAGGCTACACCTTC,CASSLDRVGGYTF,.,TRBV5-1,TRBD1,TRBJ1-2
TGTGCCAGCAGCTTAGCGCCCGGGGGGGCAGGAGATACGCAGTATTTT,CASSLAPGGAGDTQYF,.,TRBV7-2,TRBD2,TRBJ2-3
TGTGCCAGCAGCTTCCGAACAGTGGTTCCCAATTCACCCCTCCACTTT,CASSFRTVVPNSPLHF,.,TRBV5-4,.,TRBJ1-6
TGTGCCAGCAGCCGAGGACTAGCGGGGGGCTCCTACGAGCAGTACTTC,CASSRGLAGGSYEQYF,.,TRBV7-8,TRBD2,TRBJ2-7
TGTGCCAGCAGCTTTCCGGGACAGGGAGGTGAAAAACTGTTTTTT,CASSFPGQGGEKLFF,.,TRBV5-4,TRBD1,TRBJ1-4
TGTGCCAGCAGCAATCCGGGGGACACTGAAGCTTTCTTT,CASSNPGDTEAFF,.,TRBV21-1,.,TRBJ1-1
TGTGCCACCAGTGAGACGACAGGGCCCAATCAGCCCCAGCATTTT,CATSETTGPNQPQHF,.,TRBV24-1,TRBD1,TRBJ1-5
TGTGCCAGCGGACTCCCTAGCGTTCTCACAGATACGCAGTATTTT,CASGLPSVLTDTQYF,.,TRBV27,.,TRBJ2-3
TGTGCCAGCAGCTTACTGGCCGATCAGCCCCAGCATTTT,CASSLLADQPQHF,few,TRBV7-9,.,TRBJ1-5
TGTGCCAGCTCACCAGTAGGAGGGGAGACCCAGTACTTC,CASSPVGGETQYF,.,TRBV18,.,TRBJ2-5
TGTGCCAGCAGCTTAAAACTAGCGCTCAACAATGAGCAGTTCTTC,CASSLKLALNNEQFF,.,TRBV7-3,TRBD2,TRBJ2-1
TGTGCCACCAGCAGGGAAGGACTAGCACGGGAGACCCAGTACTTC,CATSREGLARETQYF,.,TRBV15,TRBD2,TRBJ2-5
TGCGCCAGCAGCTCCCCGGACAGGGGGCAAGAGACCCAGTACTTC,CASSSPDRGQETQYF,.,TRBV5-1,TRBD1,TRBJ2-5
TGTGCCAGCGCCGAATTCAAGTCGGGGTATTCAGATACGCAGTATTTT,CASAEFKSGYSDTQYF,.,TRBV28,.,TRBJ2-3
TGTGCCAGCAGCGCCGGGAGTAGTGCTGGAAACACCATATATTTT,CASSAGSSAGNTIYF,.,TRBV7-2,.,TRBJ1-3
TGTGCCAGTACCATCCCAGGTGAATCCCAGCATTTT,CASTIPGESQHF,.,TRBV19,.,TRBJ1-5
TGTGCCAGCAGCCAAGATCGTCATTCACCCCTCCACTTT,CASSQDRHSPLHF,few,TRBV14,.,TRBJ1-6
TGTGCCAGCAGCCAAGAAAGGCCCAAAGCGGGGGGGAACCAAGAGACCCAGTACTTC,CASSQERPKAGGNQETQYF,.,TRBV3-1/TRBV3-2,TRBD2,TRBJ2-5
TGTGCCACCAGGGTGGGACAGGGGGGAAATTTAGCCCTCCACTTT,CATRVGQGGNLALHF,once,TRBV10-3,TRBD1,TRBJ1-6
TGTGCCATCAGTGAGACGGATCAGCCCCAGCATTTT,CAISETDQPQHF,.,TRBV10-3,.,TRBJ1-5
TGTGCCAGCAGCCATCCCGCCGGGACTAATGAGCAGTTCTTC,CASSHPAGTNEQFF,.,TRBV6-5,.,TRBJ2-1
TGTGCCAGCAGTAATTTCTGGGGGGAGCCCCAGCATTTT,CASSNFWGEPQHF,.,TRBV28,.,TRBJ1-5
TGTGCCAGCAGTGACTCAGGGGGAAAACTGTTTTTT,CASSDSGGKLFF,once,TRBV6-4,.,TRBJ1-4
TGTGCCATCAGGGACAGCGCGAACACCGGGGAGCTGTTTTTT,CAIRDSANTGELFF,.,TRBV10-3,.,TRBJ2-2
TGTGCCAGCAGCCGGACAGTACCGTCCCGCGAGCAGTACTTC,CASSRTVPSREQYF,.,TRBV11-2,.,TRBJ2-7
TGTGCCAGCAGTTTAGTGCGGGTGGCTGATGGCTACACCTTC,CASSLVRVADGYTF,.,TRBV28,.,TRBJ1-2
TGCGCCAGCAGCCGTAGCGGGGCACAAACTAACACCGGGGAGCTGTTTTTT,CASSRSGAQTNTGELFF,.,TRBV5-1,TRBD2,TRBJ2-2
TGTGCCAGCAGTTACGGTCTAGCGGGGGGGCCTTACGAGCAGTACTTC,CASSYGLAGGPYEQYF,once,TRBV6-5,TRBD2,TRBJ2-7
TGTGCCAGTAGTATAGTGGGCAGGTCAGGGGACGAGCAGTACTTC,CASSIVGRSGDEQYF,once,TRBV19,.,TRBJ2-7
TGTGCCAGCAAGGTTAGCGAAAGTGAGACCCAGTACTTC,CASKVSESETQYF,.,TRBV2,.,TRBJ2-5
TGTGCCAGCAGCCAAGGGGGCGGGGGGACAGATACGCAGTATTTT,CASSQGGGGTDTQYF,once,TRBV7-2,.,TRBJ2-3
TGTGCCAGCAGTTACAAGGGGATTAAGAACACTGAAGCTTTCTTT,CASSYKGIKNTEAFF,.,TRBV6-6,.,TRBJ1-1
TGTGCCAGTACAAACCTGCGGGACAGGGACGGCCCAAACTATGGCTACACCTTC,CASTNLRDRDGPNYGYTF,.,TRBV19,TRBD1,TRBJ1-2
TGCGCCAGCAGCTTGGATGGGGGGAGTAGGTACAATGAGCAGTTCTTC,CASSLDGGSRYNEQFF,.,TRBV5-1,.,TRBJ2-1
TGTGCCAGCAGACCCCGGGACAGACCTAACTATGGCTACACCTTC,CASRPRDRPNYGYTF,few,TRBV6-5,TRBD1,TRBJ1-2
TGTGCCAGCAGCGTTACAGGAGATAATTCACCCCTCCACTTT,CASSVTGDNSPLHF,few,TRBV9,.,TRBJ1-6
TGTGCCATCAGTGAGTGGCAGGGGAGTGCATCACCCCTCCACTTT,CAISEWQGSASPLHF,.,TRBV10-3,.,TRBJ1-6
TGTGCCAGCAGGGGACAGGGATACGAGCAGTACTTC,CASRGQGYEQYF,.,TRBV11-2,TRBD1,TRBJ2-7
TGTGCCAGCAGTCCAATGGACAGGGCAAACACTGAAGCTTTCTTT,CASSPMDRANTEAFF,once,TRBV6-5,TRBD1,TRBJ1-1
TGTGCCAGCAGTGCTCTGGGAGGCGAGCAGTACTTC,CASSALGGEQYF,.,TRBV28,.,TRBJ2-7
TGTGCCATCAGTCAGGAGGTGAATAATTCACCCCTCCACTTT,CAISQEVNNSPLHF,.,TRBV10-3,.,TRBJ1-6
TGCGCCAGCAGCATGACAGGCTCTGGAAACACCATATATTTT,CASSMTGSGNTIYF,.,TRBV5-1,.,TRBJ1-3
TGTGCCACCCAAAGGGGACAGGGAGCTGGAAACACCATATATTTT,CATQRGQGAGNTIYF,.,TRBV10-3,TRBD1,TRBJ1-3
TGTGCCAGCAGCTTCGGGCTAGCGGGGGGTTATGAGCAGTACTTC,CASSFGLAGGYEQYF,.,TRBV7-9,TRBD2,TRBJ2-7
TGTGCTAGCAGCTGGTCTAGCGGGGGGGCGGTGGAGACCCAGTACTTC,CASSWSSGGAVETQYF,.,TRBV7-7,TRBD2,TRBJ2-5
TGTGCCAGCAGTCTGTCGGGTGGCACTGAAGCTTTCTTT,CASSLSGGTEAFF,.,TRBV9,.,TRBJ1-1
TGTGCCAGCAGTTTATTGACAGGTCCGGACACCGGGGAGCTGTTTTTT,CASSLLTGPDTGELFF,once,TRBV27,.,TRBJ2-2
TGTGCCAGCAGCGAACAGGGACAAAAAAACACTGAAGCTTTCTTT,CASSEQGQKNTEAFF,.,TRBV2,.,TRBJ1-1
TGTGCCAGTAGCAATGCCAACACCAGAGATACGCAGTATTTT,CASSNANTRDTQYF,.,TRBV19,.,TRBJ2-3